These 2 T cell receptor beta chains came from one sample sequenced in a study of OX40 agonist ivuxolimab in advanced cancers. Data came from immunoSEQ multiplex PCR; TCRdb stores just in-frame clones and leaves some out. This sample has just under 65,000 clones, with 81% found just once. The sequencing used CD4+ or CD8+ T cells sorted from blood, collected in a trial of the OX40 agonist ivuxolimab. These receptors were taken from an adult with an advanced solid tumor such as melanoma, head and neck, liver or kidney cancer.

V is TRBV11-3 and J is TRBJ2-1; TRBD1 aligns across 10 bases. Germline V lookup: CDR1 SGHNT, CDR2 YENEEA. J lost 7 bases, V lost 2 bases, and 5 bases had no gene match. The CDR3 consists of 15 residues. The chain's CDR3 is CASSLQGQGQNEQFF. CDR3 bases: TGTGCCAGCAGCTTACAGGGACAGGGGCAGAATGAGCAGTTCTTC. The whole variable domain, filled in from reference TRBV11-3 and TRBJ2-1, reads EAGVVQSPRYKIIEKKQPVAFWCNPISGHNTLYWYLQNLGQGPELLIRYENEEAVDDSQLPKDRFSAERLKGVDSTLKIQPAELGDSAVYLCASSLQGQGQNEQFFGPGTRLTVL.

The V gene is TRBV6-1, the J gene TRBJ1-5; D unresolved. V shed 6 bases and J shed 6 bases, with 12 bases lying between them. Germline V gives CDR1 MNHNS, CDR2 SASEGT. The CDR3 consists of 13 residues. This chain's CDR3 is CASRLEGGQPQHF. CDR3 DNA: TGTGCCAGCAGGTTGGAGGGTGGTCAGCCCCAGCATTTT.